Given below is one TCR beta chain in context. V lost 2 bases and J lost 0, with 18 bases in between. Germline V lookup: CDR1 SGHDT, CDR2 YYEEEE. The CDR3 extends over 18 amino acids. This sample is drawn from a study of T cell repertoires in cytomegalovirus infection. TCRdb called the reads again in MiXCR, with one record for every CDR3 protein. The sample lists hundreds of thousands of distinct CDR3 sequences, roughly a sixth occurring once. The sequenced material came from PBMCs. This chain links TRBV5-6 with TRBJ1-3; D gene ambiguous. The sequence was obtained from a human donor in good health (CMV status not recorded). Some clones in this sample may be carry-over from other donors' samples. The CDR3 DNA is TGTGCCAGCAGCTTAAGAGGTGCGGCAGACCACTCTGGAAACACCATATATTTT. It translates to CASSLRGAADHSGNTIYF. Supplemented by reference TRBV5-6 and TRBJ1-3, the full variable domain reads DAGVTQSPTHLIKTRGQQVTLRCSPKSGHDTVSWYQQALGQGPQFIFQYYEEEERQRGNFPDRFSGHQFPNYSSELNVNALLLGDSALYLCASSLRGAADHSGNTIYFGEGSWLTVV.